The present entry profiles one T cell receptor (beta chain) with its context. Its antigen is currently unknown. Profiled with immunoSEQ multiplex PCR; TCRdb holds only in-frame clones, not every one. This table holds approximately 1,000,000 clones, approximately 80% found once. This entry comes from a study of shared clonotypes between healthy human individuals. Findings and limits, study-wide: Larger richness was generally estimated for naive than memory subsets.

Trimming pared 2 bases from V and 16 bases from J, leaving 9 bases between. CDR3 length: 10 amino acids. In germline, CDR1 is WNHNN, CDR2 SYGVQD (reference sequence). V usage is TRBV10-1 and J usage is TRBJ1-5, with D unresolved. The TCR comes from a man aged 18 to 29 in good health. Some clones in this sample may be carry-over from other donors' samples. Sequenced input: memory CD4+ T cells from PBMCs. Subset defined: CD45RA-negative fraction. The CDR3 reads CASSERCHHF. CDR3 sequence (DNA): TGCGCCAGCAGTGAGCGCTGCCACCATTTT.